Below, 12 T cell receptor beta chains from the same sample are listed, as sequenced in a study of tumor and adjacent non-tumor tissue in lung cancer. The library came from three nested PCR rounds adapted from ARM-PCR protocols. TCRdb used MiXCR to reprocess the multiplex PCR reads, holding one entry per CDR3 protein. The sample holds approximately 90,000 distinct CDR3 sequences, roughly 77% seen once. The template was RNA from unsorted bulk tissue. This non-tumor lung sample came from over 3 cm beyond the tumor edge. The sequencing input was distant non-tumor lung tissue. The receptors were gathered from a woman between 50 and 59 years old with non-small cell lung cancer.

In this sample, this clonotype turned up many times. The genes are TRBV6-5 and TRBJ2-7; 9 bases agree with TRBD2. With 0 bases clipped from V and 6 bases from J, the junction kept 3 bases outside the gene matches. Looked up from germline, CDR1 is MNHEY and CDR2 is SVGAGI. The CDR3 is made up of 14 amino acids. The CDR3 sequence is CASSYSSSGGEQYF. In DNA form, the CDR3 reads TGTGCCAGCAGTTACTCGAGTAGCGGGGGCGAGCAGTACTTC.

With regard to this clonotype: The CDR3 ends on some other residue instead of the conserved phenylalanine or tryptophan, so this is likely a read error. The genes are TRBV10-2 and TRBJ1-5, with D unresolved. CDR1 WSHSY and CDR2 SAAADI come from the germline V gene. This CDR3 contains 14 residues. Trimming took 4 bases from V and 7 from J, leaving 14 bases between them. The CDR3 spells CASSGTCAQQPQHS. The CDR3 coding sequence is TGCGCCAGCAGTGGGACTTGTGCGCAGCAGCCCCAGCATTCT.

Points on this clonotype: Compared with germline, one end of the junction differs, possibly owing to a read error. The chain carries TRBV6-5 and TRBJ2-1; 8 nucleotides match TRBD2. Per the germline V gene, CDR1 is MNHEY and CDR2 is SVGAGI. This CDR3 has 15 residues. The CDR3 DNA follows: TGTGCCAGCTGTTATACGGCGGGAGGAGGAAATGAGCAGTTCTTC. It is translated as CASCYTAGGGNEQFF.

The genes are TRBV7-2 and TRBJ2-7, with 13 positions matching TRBD2. The CDR3 spans 19 residues. The V gene's germline CDR1 is SGHTA and CDR2 FQGNSA. V was pared by 7 bases and J by 0 bases, with 15 bases of the junction left unmatched. CDR3 nucleotide sequence: TGTGCCAGCAACTTCCCATCGACTAGCGGGAGGTCAAACTCCTACGAGCAGTACTTC. Translation gives CASNFPSTSGRSNSYEQYF.

V gene TRBV20-1 combines with J gene TRBJ2-7; D might be TRBD2 (6 bases). This CDR3 has 14 amino acids. Germline V gives CDR1 DFQATT, CDR2 SNEGSKA (reference sequence). V lost 6 bases, J lost 7 bases, and 22 bases lay in between. The CDR3 region is CSAIRGTGVGEQYF. The CDR3 DNA reads as TGCAGTGCCATAAGAGGAACGGGAGTAGGGGAGCAGTACTTC.

This clonotype was seen a handful of times. A much bigger clone sits one base away, suggesting this may be a read error. The rearrangement joins TRBV11-2 to TRBJ1-6; 9 nucleotides agree with TRBD1. Per the germline V gene, CDR1 is SGHAT and CDR2 is FQNNGV. CDR3 length: 15 amino acids. The CDR3 sequence: CAGSPTTGGRSPLHF. The CDR3 DNA reads as TGTGCCGGCAGCCCGACGACAGGGGGACGGTCACCCCTCCACTTT.

At least ten counts were recorded for this clonotype. Here the CDR3 reads CASSFTNEQFF. The CDR3 nucleotides read TGCGCCAGCAGCTTCACCAATGAGCAGTTCTTC. The rearrangement uses TRBV5-1 and TRBJ2-1; D unresolved. Per the germline V gene, CDR1 is SGHRS and CDR2 is YFSETQ. The CDR3 has 11 amino acids. V lost 2 bases and J 6 bases, leaving 3 bases between the germline ends.

Remarks on this clonotype: At one of its ends the junction is not consistent with the germline gene, which may arise from a read error. This rearrangement joins TRBV6-2 or TRBV6-3 to TRBJ2-3, with D unresolved. Per germline, CDR1 MNHEY and CDR2 SVGEGT. This CDR3 is 14 amino acids long. The DNA for the CDR3 is TGTGCCAGCAGTTACTCAATGTCTGCAGATGCGCAGTATTTT. This translates into CASSYSMSADAQYF.

This clonotype was recorded at least ten times. The chain is built from TRBV5-1 and TRBJ2-7, with TRBD2 matching 8 bases. Germline CDR1 is SGHRS and CDR2 is YFSETQ. J lost 0 bases, V lost 0 bases, and 2 bases had no gene match. The CDR3 sequence is 15 residues long. CDR3 residues: CASSLVSGSSYEQYF. CDR3 in DNA: TGCGCCAGCAGCTTGGTGAGCGGGAGCTCCTACGAGCAGTACTTC.

V and J are TRBV29-1 and TRBJ2-3; 10 bases are a match to TRBD2. The junction had 7 bases not matched to a gene; V was cut back by 6 bases and J by 1 base. CDR3 length: 15 amino acids. Germline values: CDR1 SQVTM, CDR2 ANQGSEA. CDR3 sequence reads: CSVVLAGERTDTQYF. The CDR3 DNA reads as TGCAGCGTGGTGCTAGCGGGAGAACGCACAGATACGCAGTATTTT.

In this sample, this clonotype is large. The chain uses TRBV11-2 and TRBJ2-7; 7 nucleotides agree with TRBD1. Germline lookup yields CDR1 SGHAT and CDR2 FQNNGV. This CDR3 comprises 14 residues. V lost 1 base and J lost 3; bases outside the gene matches: 3. The CDR3 loop reads CASSLVRDSYEQYF. The CDR3, as DNA: TGTGCCAGCAGCTTAGTTAGGGACAGCTACGAGCAGTACTTC.

Comment on this clonotype: Its ends do not fully match the called genes, so a read error is possible. V gene TRBV6-6 combines with J gene TRBJ2-6; TRBD1 agrees at 7 bases. Per the germline V gene, CDR1 is MNHNY and CDR2 is SVGAGI (reference sequence). The CDR3 is made up of 16 amino acids. The CDR3 sequence: CVSNSRTGSGANVLTF. The CDR3 bases are TGTGTCAGCAATTCCAGGACAGGATCTGGGGCCAACGTCCTGACTTTC.